Presented here are 10 T cell receptor beta chains from one specimen sequenced in a study of T cells in narcolepsy. Libraries were prepared by immunoSEQ multiplex PCR; TCRdb keeps only in-frame clonotypes and omits some of them. The data hold 27,000 or so clones, with approximately 89% observed a single time. The specimen sequenced was CD45RA- memory CD4+ T cells from PBMCs. These receptor sequences come from a human donor with narcolepsy.

This chain uses TRBV4-1 with TRBJ1-5; D gene uncertain. The CDR3 contains 16 residues. CDR1 and CDR2 (germline): MGHRA, YSYEKL. Trimming took 4 bases from V and 2 from J, leaving 15 bases between them. DNA of the CDR3: TGCGCCAGCAGCCCATTTGATTGGAGGGGCAATCAGCCCCAGCATTTT. Its translation: CASSPFDWRGNQPQHF.

This clone has just a few counts. V gene TRBV21-1 combines with J gene TRBJ2-7; whether TRBD2, the table's D call, matches the DNA was not checked. TRBV21-1 is reported as a pseudogene. CDR3 length: 18 residues. CDR3 coding DNA: TGTGCCAGCATTACTGGGACTAGCGGGGGGTCGAGCTCCTACGAGCAGTACTTC. The encoded protein is CASITGTSGGSSSYEQYF.

V and J are TRBV6-5 and TRBJ1-1; D unresolved. This CDR3 has 15 amino acids. Germline V CDR1 and CDR2: MNHEY, SVGAGI. V lost 6 bases and J lost 0, with 14 bases in between. CDR3 bases: TGTGCCAGCAGGGCTAGAGGAGAGGTGAACACTGAAGCTTTCTTT. Amino acid sequence: CASRARGEVNTEAFF.

The count of this clone is one. This chain joins TRBV10-2 and TRBJ1-1; D is undetermined. The CDR3 covers 13 residues. The V end was cut by 6 bases, the J end by 2 bases, with 10 bases between. Germline assignment: CDR1 WSHSY and CDR2 SAAADI. CDR3 sequence: CASRNNANTEAFF. As DNA, the CDR3 is TGCGCCAGCAGGAATAACGCAAACACTGAAGCTTTCTTT.

This sequence joins TRBV5-1 and TRBJ1-2; D remains unclear. Per the germline V gene, CDR1 is SGHRS and CDR2 is YFSETQ. This CDR3 comprises 14 residues. The V end lost 4 bases, the J end lost 0 bases, and 10 bases lay between the germline ends. Here the CDR3 reads CASSPLQTNYGYTF. CDR3 coding DNA: TGCGCCAGCAGCCCACTTCAAACTAACTATGGCTACACCTTC.

This chain connects TRBV5-1 to TRBJ2-7, with TRBD2 matching over 8 bases. Losses at the gene ends were 0 bases for V and 2 bases for J; bases not matched to a gene: 4. From germline, CDR1 is SGHRS and CDR2 YFSETQ. The CDR3 spans 15 residues. CDR3 in DNA: TGCGCCAGCAGCTTGGTTGCGGGGGGTGCCTACGAGCAGTACTTC. This codes for CASSLVAGGAYEQYF.

The chain combines TRBV7-6 with TRBJ1-1; D call uncertain. The CDR3 is 13 residues long. CDR1 is SGHVS and CDR2 is FNYEAQ in the germline V gene. Trimming removed 3 bases at V and 4 bases at J, with 9 bases between. DNA of the CDR3: TGTGCCAGCAGCTTCGGGCGAGGCACTGAAGCTTTCTTT. Protein product: CASSFGRGTEAFF.

The genes are TRBV6-1 and TRBJ1-2, with D possibly TRBD1 on 6 matching bases. The CDR3 runs to 16 residues. The V end lost 2 bases, the J end lost 0 bases, and 13 bases lay between the germline ends. From germline, CDR1 is MNHNS and CDR2 SASEGT. The chain's CDR3 is CASSEKGDPTNYGYTF. The DNA for the CDR3 is TGTGCCAGCAGTGAAAAGGGGGACCCTACTAACTATGGCTACACCTTC.

This rearrangement joins TRBV6-1 to TRBJ2-3, with 15 bases matching TRBD2. Germline CDR1 and CDR2: MNHNS and SASEGT. CDR3 length: 18 residues. With V trimmed by 0 bases and J by 4 bases, 5 bases remained unmatched. The CDR3 spells CASSEARTSGGASDTQYF. CDR3 nucleotide sequence: TGTGCCAGCAGTGAAGCGCGGACTAGCGGGGGGGCTTCAGATACGCAGTATTTT.

The rearrangement uses TRBV5-6 and TRBJ2-1; possibly TRBD2 for D (5 bases). There are 15 residues in the CDR3. V lost 7 bases and J lost 0, with 14 bases in between. Germline assignment: CDR1 SGHDT and CDR2 YYEEEE. The CDR3 DNA sequence: TGTGCCAGCGCCTTAGACCGGGGCTCCTACAATGAGCAGTTCTTC. It encodes CASALDRGSYNEQFF.